The following is a T cell receptor beta chain sequence with its context. Antigen: not known. The entry originates in a study of cytomegalovirus exposure and HLA in healthy donors. The CDR3 runs to 14 residues. Trimming cost V 0 bases and J 4 bases, with 12 bases left between them. Germline V gene sequence: CDR1 GTSNPN, CDR2 SVGIG (reference sequence). It was with 60 Vbeta and 13 Jbeta primers that the PCR ran. Measured with immunoSEQ multiplex PCR; TCRdb has only the in-frame clones, and not every one. The sample includes 70,000 or so clones. Findings and caveats of the study: TCR beta V- and J-gene trimming was later associated with a missense DCLRE1C variant. Among TCR beta chains of equal frequency, HLA-associated ones were more clonally expanded in a later analysis. Near-uniform donor sequencing depth was presumed by presence/absence analyses.

Samples came from healthy bone marrow donors. The sample taken for sequencing was PBMCs. This chain uses TRBV30 with TRBJ1-2; possibly TRBD1 for D (5 bases). The clonotype originates from a man between 35 and 55 years old in good health and CMV-seronegative. CDR3 bases: TGTGCCTGGAGTGTACAGGTCAACTCCTATGGCTACACCTTC. Encoded protein: CAWSVQVNSYGYTF.